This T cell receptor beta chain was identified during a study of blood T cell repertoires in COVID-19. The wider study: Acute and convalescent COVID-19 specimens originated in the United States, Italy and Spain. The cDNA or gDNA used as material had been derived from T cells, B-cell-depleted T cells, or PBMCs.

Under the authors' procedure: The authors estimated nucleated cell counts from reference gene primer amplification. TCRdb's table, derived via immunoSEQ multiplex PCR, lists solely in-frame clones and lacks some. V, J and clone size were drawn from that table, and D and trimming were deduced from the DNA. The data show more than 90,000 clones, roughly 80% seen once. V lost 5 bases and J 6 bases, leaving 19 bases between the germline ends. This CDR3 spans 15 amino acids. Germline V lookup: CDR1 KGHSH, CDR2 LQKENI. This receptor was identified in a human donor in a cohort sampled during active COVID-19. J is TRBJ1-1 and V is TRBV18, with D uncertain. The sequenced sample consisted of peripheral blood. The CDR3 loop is CASSGTAGGGAEAFF. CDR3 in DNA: TGTGCCAGCTCAGGAACGGCGGGCGGAGGCGCTGAAGCTTTCTTT.